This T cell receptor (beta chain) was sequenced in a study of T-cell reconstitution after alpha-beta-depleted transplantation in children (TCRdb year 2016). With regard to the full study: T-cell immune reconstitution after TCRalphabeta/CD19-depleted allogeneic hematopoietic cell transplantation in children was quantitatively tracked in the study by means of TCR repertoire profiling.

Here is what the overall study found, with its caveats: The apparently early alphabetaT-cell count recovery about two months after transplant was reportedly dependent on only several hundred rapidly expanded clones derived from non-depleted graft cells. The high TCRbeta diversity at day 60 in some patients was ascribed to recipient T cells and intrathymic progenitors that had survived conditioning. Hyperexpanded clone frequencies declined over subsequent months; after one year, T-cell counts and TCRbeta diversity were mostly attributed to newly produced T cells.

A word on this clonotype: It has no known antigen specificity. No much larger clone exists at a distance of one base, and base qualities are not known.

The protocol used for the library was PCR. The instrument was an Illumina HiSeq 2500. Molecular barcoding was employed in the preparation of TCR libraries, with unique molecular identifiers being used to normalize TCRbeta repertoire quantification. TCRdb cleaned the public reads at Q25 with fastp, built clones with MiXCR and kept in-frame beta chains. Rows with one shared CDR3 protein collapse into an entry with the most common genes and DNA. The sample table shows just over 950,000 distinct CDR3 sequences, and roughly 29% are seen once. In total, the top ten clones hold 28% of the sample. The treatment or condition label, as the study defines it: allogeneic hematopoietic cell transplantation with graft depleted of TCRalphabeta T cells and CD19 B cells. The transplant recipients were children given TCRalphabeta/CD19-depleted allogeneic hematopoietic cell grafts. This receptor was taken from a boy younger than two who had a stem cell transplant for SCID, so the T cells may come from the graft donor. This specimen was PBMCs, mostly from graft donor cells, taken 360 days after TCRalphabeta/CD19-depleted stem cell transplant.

The CDR3 loop reads CASRGWPPPARVTDTQYF. The DNA sequence reads TGTGCCAGCAGGGGGTGGCCCCCTCCAGCGCGGGTCACAGATACGCAGTATTTT. The chain is encoded by TRBV6-1 joined to TRBJ2-3; a tentative D match to TRBD2 spans 5 bases. The germline V gene sets CDR1 to MNHNS and CDR2 to SASEGT. V and J are truncated by 6 bases and 2 bases respectively, leaving an intervening sequence of 24 bases. There are 18 amino acids in the CDR3, from cysteine to phenylalanine inclusive. Here the CDR3 DNA is all that survives: 54 bases in frame from base 1.